This T cell receptor beta chain was found in a study of patients and donors after allogeneic stem cell transplantation. TCRdb processed the RT-PCR reads anew with MiXCR; each CDR3 protein has one entry. Among some 90,000 distinct CDR3 sequences listed, around 49% were seen once. This CDR3 comprises 15 residues. CDR1 and CDR2 from the germline V gene are SGDLS and YYNGEE. V lost 2 bases, J lost 3 bases, and 5 bases stayed unmatched. The sample holds a few counts of this clonotype. This TCR came from a human donor who was either an allogeneic HSCT recipient or a stem cell or donor lymphocyte infusion donor (not recorded which). It is not recorded whose cells these are; they may come from a transplant donor. The rearrangement links TRBV9 to TRBJ1-3; 7 bases align to TRBD1. The sample consisted of blood, either unsorted or a sorted T cell fraction (not recorded which). CDR3 protein: CASSVGTDFGNTIYF. CDR3 DNA: TGTGCCAGCAGCGTCGGGACAGACTTTGGAAACACCATATATTTT.